This is a list of T cell receptor beta chains from one sample in a study of cytomegalovirus exposure and HLA in healthy donors. Only in-frame clones appear in the TCRdb table, and some are missing; sequencing was by immunoSEQ multiplex PCR. This sample yields around 200,000 clones, of which around 76% are seen a single time; 1.9% belongs to the top ten. The sequencing input was PBMCs. The receptors originated from a young man in good health and CMV-seronegative. Each CDR3 is given with its conserved first and last residue.

CDR3: CASSIAVTGTTEAFF
V: TRBV19
J: TRBJ1-1

CDR3: CASSSGALAGGTDTQYF
V: TRBV7-9
J: TRBJ2-3

CDR3: CASSFSPHWANTDTQYF
V: TRBV7-2
J: TRBJ2-3

CDR3: CASFREAGVEQYF
V: TRBV2
J: TRBJ2-7

CDR3: CASSQAPTESSGNTIYF
V: TRBV4-1
J: TRBJ1-3

CDR3: CASSLFGGGQPQHF
V: TRBV7-2
J: TRBJ1-5

CDR3: CASSQIGSPGQKSPLHF
V: TRBV23-1
J: TRBJ1-6

CDR3: CASSHLAGDREQYF
V: TRBV7-6
J: TRBJ2-7

CDR3: CASSGGGLGYNEQFF
V: TRBV6-1
J: TRBJ2-1

CDR3: CASSLLGWGTGGEQYF
V: TRBV28
J: TRBJ2-7

CDR3: CASGATSGVYEQYF
V: TRBV11-1
J: TRBJ2-7

CDR3: CASSFRDGSYEQYF
V: TRBV7-2
J: TRBJ2-7

CDR3: CAISEPGTGVDTIYF
V: TRBV10-3
J: TRBJ1-3

CDR3: CASPGNQPQHF
V: TRBV6-4
J: TRBJ1-5

CDR3: CASTWLGLAGANTGELFF
V: TRBV5-1
J: TRBJ2-2

CDR3: CASSRGASGEAYEQYF
V: TRBV4-2
J: TRBJ2-7

CDR3: CASSVGTTNYGYTF
V: TRBV7-2
J: TRBJ1-2

CDR3: CASKGQLLYNEQFF
V: TRBV19
J: TRBJ2-1

CDR3: CASTALGTSGRGSYEQYF
V: TRBV5-5
J: TRBJ2-7

CDR3: CASSGTGVRYEQYF
V: TRBV10-1
J: TRBJ2-7

CDR3: CASSTVYEQYF
V: TRBV10-2
J: TRBJ2-7

CDR3: CASSLEFGGNQPQHF
V: TRBV7-2
J: TRBJ1-5

CDR3: CAISESRGYEQYF
V: TRBV10-3
J: TRBJ2-7

CDR3: CASSPYQDSTDTQYF
V: TRBV18
J: TRBJ2-3

CDR3: CAISVGQVEGEQYF
V: TRBV10-3
J: TRBJ2-7

CDR3: CASSLAGQGGTEAFF
V: TRBV7-6
J: TRBJ1-1

CDR3: CASSLYLTGDYEQYF
V: TRBV27
J: TRBJ2-7

CDR3: CASSDPRTGWAFF
V: TRBV2
J: TRBJ1-1

CDR3: CASSASSGAYEQYF
V: TRBV9
J: TRBJ2-7

CDR3: CASGFQGGRETQYF
V: TRBV5-1
J: TRBJ2-5

CDR3: CATSTSTGTGTEAFF
V: TRBV15
J: TRBJ1-1

CDR3: CASSQTSGTGPRSTNEKLFF
V: TRBV28
J: TRBJ1-4

CDR3: CASSPTSGRAADTQYF
V: TRBV28
J: TRBJ2-3

CDR3: CASNEGQGSYNEQFF
V: TRBV2
J: TRBJ2-1

CDR3: CASSLDRGNTEAFF
V: TRBV10-1
J: TRBJ1-1

CDR3: CASSPKTAMDNSPLHF
V: TRBV6-4
J: TRBJ1-6

CDR3: CASRTALSSYNEQFF
V: TRBV4-2
J: TRBJ2-1

CDR3: CASSPGSSGSYEQYF
V: TRBV11-3
J: TRBJ2-7

CDR3: CSVGLATSGSGETQYF
V: TRBV29-1
J: TRBJ2-5

CDR3: CASSLRQGSTDTQYF
V: TRBV5-6
J: TRBJ2-3

CDR3: CASSLVGGTNEKLFF
V: TRBV28
J: TRBJ1-4

CDR3: CASSPRDRYTGELFF
V: TRBV11-2
J: TRBJ2-2

CDR3: CASSLISGANVLTF
V: TRBV2
J: TRBJ2-6

CDR3: CASFQGSTVLSYNEQFF
V: TRBV5-1
J: TRBJ2-1

CDR3: CASSLEANQPQHF
V: TRBV27
J: TRBJ1-5

CDR3: CASSQDQGVGQETQYF
V: TRBV4-1
J: NA

CDR3: CASSAGTGNNEQFF
V: TRBV5-1
J: TRBJ2-1

CDR3: CASSQGAAANYGYTF
V: TRBV4-1
J: TRBJ1-2

CDR3: CASSLPPAGSGRGGLTNTQYF
V: TRBV28
J: TRBJ2-3

CDR3: CATKPGGDSYNEQFF
V: TRBV19
J: TRBJ2-1

CDR3: CASSERGQGAYNSPLHF
V: TRBV2
J: TRBJ1-6

CDR3: CASSLEFGTVFSGELFF
V: TRBV5-1
J: TRBJ2-2

CDR3: CASSLLQLNTEAFF
V: TRBV5-1
J: TRBJ1-1